Listed here are 25 T cell receptor beta chains from one sample, sequenced in a study of cytomegalovirus exposure and HLA in healthy donors. Method: immunoSEQ multiplex PCR; TCRdb's copy keeps in-frame clones and lacks some. The sample contains around 150,000 clones, roughly nine tenths of which appear only once. Sequencing used PBMCs. The receptors derive from a woman aged 25 to 39 in good health and CMV-seronegative.

The CDR3 loop is CAWSDGGTEAFF. The CDR3 DNA reads as TGTGCCTGGAGTGACGGGGGCACTGAAGCTTTCTTT. The V and J genes are TRBV30 and TRBJ1-1; possibly TRBD1 for D (5 bases). The V end lost 1 base, the J end lost 4 bases, and 7 bases lay between the germline ends. Germline V gene sequence: CDR1 GTSNPN, CDR2 SVGIG (reference sequence). The CDR3 spans 12 residues. The variable domain in full, with the rest retrieved from reference TRBV30 and TRBJ1-1, is SQTIHQWPATLVQPVGSPLSLECTVEGTSNPNLYWYRQAAGRGLQLLFYSVGIGQISSEVPQNLSASRPQDRQFILSSKKLLLSDSGFYLCAWSDGGTEAFFGQGTRLTVV.

This chain uses TRBV7-8 with TRBJ2-7, with D hard to call. Germline V gene sequence: CDR1 SGHVS, CDR2 FQNEAQ. This CDR3 region has 14 residues. V was cut by 1 base and J by 3 bases, with 10 bases left in between. The CDR3 DNA follows: TGTGCCAGCAGCTTAGATGTGTGGGACTACGAGCAGTACTTC. Its protein is CASSLDVWDYEQYF. The whole variable domain, remainder taken from reference TRBV7-8 and TRBJ2-7, is GAGVSQSPRYKVAKRGQDVALRCDPISGHVSLFWYQQALGQGPEFLTYFQNEAQLDKSGLPSDRFFAERPEGSVSTLKIQRTQQEDSAVYLCASSLDVWDYEQYFGPGTRLTVT.

The chain has TRBV27 and TRBJ1-2; 9 bases align to TRBD1. Trimming took 4 bases from V and 7 from J; bases not matched to a gene: 1. Germline CDR1 reads MNHEY; CDR2 reads SMNVEV (reference sequence). The CDR3 has 12 residues. The CDR3 here is CASSYRGLGYTF. CDR3 nucleotides: TGTGCCAGCAGTTACAGGGGGCTTGGCTACACCTTC.

V and J are TRBV7-9 and TRBJ2-7, with D possibly TRBD1 on 6 matching bases. Germline values: CDR1 SEHNR, CDR2 FQNEAQ (reference sequence). The germline V and J ends were trimmed by 6 bases and 3 bases, with 12 bases remaining between them. The CDR3 spans 13 residues. DNA for the CDR3: TGTGCCAGCAGTTCTGGGGGCAACTACGAGCAGTACTTC. Translation: CASSSGGNYEQYF.

The CDR3 here is CASSQVFRQEKLFF. In DNA, the CDR3 is TGCGCCAGCAGCCAAGTGTTCCGACAGGAAAAACTGTTTTTT. The chain has TRBV4-1 and TRBJ1-4, with D possibly TRBD1 on 5 matching bases. CDR3 length: 14 amino acids. Trimming left V 1 base short and J 8 bases short, with 11 bases between. Germline-derived CDR1 and CDR2 are MGHRA and YSYEKL.

This clone appeared a few times. This chain links TRBV5-4 with TRBJ2-7; D is perhaps TRBD1 (6 bases). The CDR3 loop spans 16 amino acids. Germline lookup yields CDR1 SGHNT and CDR2 YYREEE (reference sequence). The V and J ends lost 5 bases and 0 bases respectively, with 18 bases between them. CDR3 amino acids: CASRDSRGTSSYEQYF. The CDR3 nucleotides are TGTGCCAGCAGGGATAGCAGGGGCACGAGCTCCTACGAGCAGTACTTC.

The chain combines TRBV7-3 with TRBJ1-1, with D possibly matching TRBD1 (5 bases). This CDR3 comprises 14 residues. In germline, CDR1 is SGHTA, CDR2 FQGTGA. Trimming pared 2 bases from V and 4 bases from J, leaving 11 bases between. In DNA form, the CDR3 reads TGTGCCAGCAGCTTACAGGGTTTCGGCACTGAAGCTTTCTTT. Translating it yields CASSLQGFGTEAFF.

The rearrangement joins TRBV10-3 to TRBJ2-7, with D perhaps TRBD2 (6 bases). Trimming took 4 bases from V and 2 from J, leaving 15 bases between them. Germline CDR1 reads ENHRY; CDR2 reads SYGVKD. The CDR3 has 15 residues. CDR3 DNA sequence: TGTGCCATCAGTGTAACAGTATCGGGGGCCTACGAGCAGTACTTC. Translating gives CAISVTVSGAYEQYF.

The chain recombines TRBV27 with TRBJ1-4; 7 bases match TRBD1. The CDR3 covers 16 residues. The germline CDR1 and CDR2 sequences are MNHEY and SMNVEV (reference sequence). Germline trimming cut 3 bases from V and 8 bases from J; bases unmatched to any gene: 12. CDR3 in amino acids: CASSFSGTAVGEKLFF. Written as DNA, the CDR3 is TGTGCCAGCAGTTTTTCCGGGACAGCCGTGGGCGAAAAACTGTTTTTT.

V gene TRBV7-2 combines with J gene TRBJ1-2; D call uncertain. This CDR3 spans 13 amino acids. V shed 4 bases and J shed 9 bases, with 15 bases lying between them. CDR1 SGHTA and CDR2 FQGNSA come from the germline V gene. The CDR3, as DNA: TGTGCCAGCAGCTCCCAGCTCGGCGAGAGCTACACCTTC. Protein sequence: CASSSQLGESYTF.

The V call is TRBV5-1, the J call TRBJ2-5; D gene ambiguous. The CDR3 has 15 amino acids. In germline, CDR1 is SGHRS, CDR2 YFSETQ. V dropped 0 bases and J dropped 5 bases, with 14 bases sitting between them. Here the CDR3 DNA reads TGCGCCAGCAGCTTGGATGGGGATTCAACGGAGACCCAGTACTTC. This gives the protein CASSLDGDSTETQYF.

This chain joins TRBV10-3 and TRBJ2-7; TRBD1 matches 8 bases. Germline-derived CDR1 and CDR2 are ENHRY and SYGVKD. The CDR3 has 15 amino acids. J was trimmed by 2 bases and V by 8 bases; bases with no gene match: 11. The CDR3 here is CAISARGPAAYEQYF. The CDR3 bases are TGTGCCATCTCCGCCAGGGGGCCAGCCGCCTACGAGCAGTACTTC.

The chain has TRBV2 and TRBJ1-5; 7 bases match TRBD1. This CDR3 is built from 16 residues. With V trimmed by 3 bases and J by 4 bases, 9 bases remained unmatched. Germline assignment: CDR1 SNHLY and CDR2 FYNNEI. The CDR3 reads CASSDPTGVGNQPQHF. The CDR3 nucleotides are TGTGCCAGCAGTGACCCTACAGGGGTGGGGAATCAGCCCCAGCATTTT.

The gene calls are TRBV6-5 and TRBJ2-1, with 9 bases that match TRBD2. V lost 6 bases to trimming and J lost 7 bases; unmatched junction nucleotides: 10. Germline-derived CDR1 and CDR2 are MNHEY and SVGAGI. CDR3 length: 15 residues. The chain's CDR3 is CASRPGTSYWNEQFF. Here the CDR3 DNA reads TGTGCCAGCAGACCCGGGACTAGCTATTGGAATGAGCAGTTCTTC.

In its sample, this clone was seen a few times. J is TRBJ2-7 and V is TRBV7-2, with D uncertain. The germline V and J ends were trimmed by 4 bases and 2 bases, with 3 bases remaining between them. The CDR3 length is 11 residues. Germline V gene lookup returns CDR1 SGHTA and CDR2 FQGNSA. The CDR3 loop reads CASSSPYEQYF. The DNA of the CDR3 is TGTGCCAGCAGCTCGCCCTACGAGCAGTACTTC.

The chain is built from TRBV5-6 and TRBJ2-5; the D call may be TRBD1 or TRBD2 (5 bases each). The J call may be incorrect, as the DNA end agrees better with TRBJ2-7. CDR3 length: 13 residues. Germline V lookup: CDR1 SGHDT, CDR2 YYEEEE. The CDR3 nucleotides are TGTGCCAGCAGCCCGGGGCCCTCCTACGAGCAGTACTTC. Translated, it gives CASSPGPSYEQYF.

The chain employs TRBV6-5 and TRBJ1-6; D may be TRBD1 (5 bases). CDR1 MNHEY and CDR2 SVGAGI come from the germline V gene. Trimming stripped 6 bases from V and 7 bases from J, with 13 bases between. This CDR3 spans 14 amino acids. The CDR3: CASRELGLNSPLHF. The CDR3 DNA reads as TGTGCCAGCAGGGAATTGGGGCTGAATTCACCCCTCCACTTT.

This sequence joins TRBV18 and TRBJ1-2; D gene ambiguous. Germline V CDR1 and CDR2: KGHSH, LQKENI. Trimming removed 2 bases at V and 5 bases at J, with 12 bases between. The CDR3 extends over 14 amino acids. In nucleotides, the CDR3 is TGTGCCAGCTCACCAGAGGACGGGCCGTATGGCTACACCTTC. Encoded protein: CASSPEDGPYGYTF. Looking up the rest from reference TRBV18 and TRBJ1-2 gives the full variable domain: NAGVMQNPRHLVRRRGQEARLRCSPMKGHSHVYWYRQLPEEGLKFMVYLQKENIIDESGMPKERFSAEFPKEGPSILRIQQVVRGDSAAYFCASSPEDGPYGYTFGSGTRLTVV.

V is TRBV9 and J is TRBJ1-1; 9 positions agree with TRBD1. Germline trimming cut 0 bases from V and 1 base from J; bases unmatched to any gene: 1. The CDR3 extends over 15 amino acids. Per the germline V gene, CDR1 is SGDLS and CDR2 is YYNGEE. The CDR3 DNA reads TGTGCCAGCAGCGTAGCGGGACAGGGGAACACTGAAGCTTTCTTT. It yields the protein CASSVAGQGNTEAFF.

The chain carries TRBV6-5 and TRBJ1-5, with D possibly being TRBD1 (6 bases). Trimming stripped 6 bases from V and 6 bases from J, with 12 bases between. Germline CDR1 and CDR2: MNHEY and SVGAGI. The CDR3 spans 13 residues. The CDR3: CASSYDRTQPQHF. CDR3 sequence (DNA): TGTGCCAGCAGCTACGACAGGACTCAGCCCCAGCATTTT.

The CDR3 DNA reads as TGTGCCTGGAACCCTGGGAGCTCCTACAATGAGCAGTTCTTC. It translates to CAWNPGSSYNEQFF. The rearrangement links TRBV30 to TRBJ2-1, with a tentative D call TRBD2 (5 bases). This CDR3 contains 14 residues. Per the germline V gene, CDR1 is GTSNPN and CDR2 is SVGIG (reference sequence). V lost 4 bases, J lost 0 bases, and 10 bases lay in between.

The chain combines TRBV6-5 with TRBJ1-2; TRBD1 agrees at 8 bases. Germline values: CDR1 MNHEY, CDR2 SVGAGI. Trimming at V came to 5 bases and at J to 4 bases, leaving 6 bases not matched to a gene. This CDR3 is 14 amino acids long. The CDR3, as DNA: TGTGCCAGCAGTGAAAACAGGGGGAGCTATGGCTACACCTTC. Protein product: CASSENRGSYGYTF.

The J gene is TRBJ2-3, the V gene TRBV2; D unresolved. Trimming stripped 3 bases from V and 2 bases from J, with 9 bases between. This CDR3 is 14 amino acids long. Germline-derived CDR1 and CDR2 are SNHLY and FYNNEI. The CDR3: CASSDFRNTDTQYF. The DNA of the CDR3 is TGTGCCAGCAGTGATTTTAGGAACACAGATACGCAGTATTTT. Looking up the rest from reference TRBV2 and TRBJ2-3 gives the full variable domain: EPEVTQTPSHQVTQMGQEVILRCVPISNHLYFYWYRQILGQKVEFLVSFYNNEISEKSEIFDDQFSVERPDGSNFTLKIRSTKLEDSAMYFCASSDFRNTDTQYFGPGTRLTVL.

The J gene is TRBJ2-5, the V gene TRBV27; D not certain. V was pared by 6 bases and J by 10 bases, with 12 bases between. Germline CDR1 reads MNHEY; CDR2 reads SMNVEV (reference sequence). The CDR3 sequence is 11 residues long. CDR3 region: CASSTGEFQYF. CDR3 coding DNA: TGTGCCAGCAGCACTGGAGAATTCCAGTACTTC.

J is TRBJ2-7 and V is TRBV6-5, with D perhaps assigned TRBD1 or TRBD2 (5 bases each). Trimming took off 5 bases at V and 3 bases at J, with 14 bases between the two ends. CDR1 is MNHEY and CDR2 is SVGAGI in the germline V gene. CDR3 length: 14 residues. The CDR3 DNA is TGTGCCAGCAGTCCCCTCGGGGCTTACTACGAGCAGTACTTC. This translates into CASSPLGAYYEQYF.